These 21 T cell receptor beta chains originate from one sample sequenced in a study of beta chain features in type 1 diabetes. What was sequenced were expressed TCRB transcripts, since all of the isolated RNA had been reverse transcribed. Generated by immunoSEQ multiplex PCR, the TCRdb table keeps only in-frame clones and is missing some. The table includes 200,000 to 250,000 clones, approximately 13% detected once. Regarding the study as a whole: Moderate yet significant TCRB CDR3 shortening was seen in Type 1 diabetes patients in all four CD4+ subsets.

Antigens for these TCRs are unknown. The specimen sequenced was naive CD4+ T cells from blood. Receptor source: a man aged 25 to 40 with type 1 diabetes.

This chain uses TRBV29-1 with TRBJ1-1; D unclear. This CDR3 contains 13 residues. Germline V lookup: CDR1 SQVTM, CDR2 ANQGSEA. The V end was cut by 4 bases, the J end by 4 bases, with 13 bases between. The CDR3 protein is CSVGEGAGTEAFF. CDR3 DNA sequence: TGCAGCGTTGGGGAGGGCGCGGGCACTGAAGCTTTCTTT.

This clone was seen only a few times. The J gene is TRBJ2-1, the V gene TRBV7-8; tentative D call: TRBD1 (6 bases). The CDR3 covers 15 residues. With 2 bases removed from V and 7 bases from J, the gap between germline ends came to 15 bases. From germline, CDR1 is SGHVS and CDR2 FQNEAQ. The chain's CDR3 is CASSLQQGLINEQFF. The CDR3 DNA reads TGTGCCAGCAGCTTACAACAGGGTTTAATAAATGAGCAGTTCTTC.

The chain is built from TRBV6-1 and TRBJ2-3; TRBD2 matches 8 bases. The germline V gene encodes CDR1 MNHNS and CDR2 SASEGT. Trimming took 6 bases from V and 6 from J; bases not matched to a gene: 5. This CDR3 spans 13 amino acids. CDR3 loop: CASRGSGDDTQYF. CDR3 sequence (DNA): TGTGCCAGCAGGGGTAGCGGGGATGATACGCAGTATTTT.

V and J are TRBV7-9 and TRBJ2-7, with TRBD2 identical over 7 bases. CDR1 is SEHNR, CDR2 FQNEAQ, per germline (reference sequence). CDR3 size: 13 residues. The trim removed 3 bases at V and 6 bases at J, leaving 5 bases unmatched. CDR3 DNA sequence: TGTGCCAGCAGCTTGGGCGGGGGAGGCGAGCAGTACTTC. Its translation is CASSLGGGGEQYF.

The table lists this clone with a few counts. The rearrangement joins TRBV30 to TRBJ2-1, with D tentatively TRBD2 (6 bases). Germline V lookup: CDR1 GTSNPN, CDR2 SVGIG (reference sequence). Between the trimmed V and J ends, which lost 0 bases and 3 bases, there was a span of 12 bases. The CDR3 is 15 residues long. The CDR3 bases are TGTGCCTGGAGTGTGGCCGGGGGTGGCTACAATGAGCAGTTCTTC. It yields the protein CAWSVAGGGYNEQFF.

The V gene is TRBV5-1, the J gene TRBJ2-7; 8 bases map to TRBD1. CDR1 and CDR2 from the germline V gene are SGHRS and YFSETQ. The trim removed 3 bases at V and 5 bases at J, leaving 4 bases unmatched. The CDR3 consists of 13 residues. CDR3 amino acids: CASSSDRVDEQYF. CDR3 DNA: TGCGCCAGCAGCTCGGACAGGGTTGACGAGCAGTACTTC.

This clone was seen a handful of times. V is TRBV4-2 and J is TRBJ2-5; 7 nucleotides align to TRBD2. The CDR3 runs 13 residues. Germline V gene data show CDR1 as LGHNA and CDR2 as YNFKEQ. With 8 bases clipped from V and 4 bases from J, the junction kept 7 bases outside the gene matches. As DNA, the CDR3 is TGTGCCAGCCGGACTAGTCAGGGAGAGACCCAGTACTTC. This encodes CASRTSQGETQYF.

The rearrangement uses TRBV30 and TRBJ2-2, with 7 bases lining up with TRBD1. Germline V gene data show CDR1 as GTSNPN and CDR2 as SVGIG (reference sequence). This CDR3 has 15 amino acids. Unmatched junction bases numbered 7, after V lost 3 bases and J lost 3 bases. CDR3 bases: TGTGCCTGGAGCCCTCCGGGACAGTACACCGGGGAGCTGTTTTTT. Amino acid sequence: CAWSPPGQYTGELFF.

This clone was counted a few times. This chain uses TRBV29-1 with TRBJ1-2, with a possible D match to TRBD1 (5 bases). The ends were cut back, 2 bases at V and 2 bases at J, with 9 bases in the middle. Germline CDR1 is SQVTM and CDR2 is ANQGSEA. The CDR3 contains 13 residues. CDR3 DNA sequence: TGCAGCGTTGAAAAGGGGTTAAACTATGGCTACACCTTC. Protein: CSVEKGLNYGYTF. The variable domain in full, completed from reference TRBV29-1 and TRBJ1-2, reads SAVISQKPSRDICQRGTSLTIQCQVDSQVTMMFWYRQQPGQSLTLIATANQGSEATYESGFVIDKFPISRPNLTFSTLTVSNMSPEDSSIYLCSVEKGLNYGYTFGSGTRLTVV.

V is TRBV5-4 and J is TRBJ2-1, with 9 bases lining up with TRBD2. Per germline, CDR1 SGHNT and CDR2 YYREEE (reference sequence). J was trimmed by 0 bases and V by 1 base; bases with no gene match: 5. The CDR3 extends over 17 amino acids. CDR3 DNA: TGTGCCAGCAGCTTGCCTAGCGGGATAGTCTCCTACAATGAGCAGTTCTTC. Residues: CASSLPSGIVSYNEQFF.

This clone was detected a few times. The genes are TRBV18 and TRBJ1-2; 8 bases line up with TRBD1. The CDR3 length is 15 residues. The J segment lost 5 bases and the V segment lost 1 base, leaving 6 bases of the junction unmatched. The germline CDR1 and CDR2 sequences are KGHSH and LQKENI. The CDR3 DNA reads TGTGCCAGCTCACCACTTGACAGGGGACATTATGGCTACACCTTC. The encoded protein is CASSPLDRGHYGYTF. The full variable domain, completed using reference TRBV18 and TRBJ1-2, is NAGVMQNPRHLVRRRGQEARLRCSPMKGHSHVYWYRQLPEEGLKFMVYLQKENIIDESGMPKERFSAEFPKEGPSILRIQQVVRGDSAAYFCASSPLDRGHYGYTFGSGTRLTVV.

This rearrangement joins TRBV9 to TRBJ2-5, with D tentatively TRBD2 (5 bases). CDR3 length: 13 residues. Germline values: CDR1 SGDLS, CDR2 YYNGEE. Trimming cost V 3 bases and J 9 bases, with 15 bases left between them. As DNA, the CDR3 is TGTGCCAGCAGCGGCGCCCCGTCGGAGGCCCAGTACTTC. Protein product: CASSGAPSEAQYF.

This sequence joins TRBV29-1 and TRBJ2-2; D is unclear. This CDR3 is built from 12 residues. V was pared by 5 bases and J by 6 bases, with 10 bases between. Germline CDR1 SQVTM, CDR2 ANQGSEA. In nucleotides, the CDR3 is TGCAGCGTTACAGAAAGGCCCGGGGAGCTGTTTTTT. This sequence encodes CSVTERPGELFF.

This clone occurred a few times. The V gene is TRBV14, the J gene TRBJ2-1; D possibly corresponds to TRBD2 (5 bases). CDR3 length equals 12 residues. CDR1 is SGHDN, CDR2 FVKESK, per germline. V gave up 4 bases and J gave up 8 bases, with 9 bases separating them. CDR3 in amino acids: CASSLSGYEQFF. DNA for the CDR3: TGTGCCAGCAGCCTATCGGGGTATGAGCAGTTCTTC.

The chain uses TRBV6-1 and TRBJ1-2; tentative D call: TRBD1 (5 bases). Trimming removed 2 bases from V and 8 bases from J, with 12 bases in between. Germline V CDR1 and CDR2: MNHNS, SASEGT. The length of the CDR3 is 13 residues. The DNA of the CDR3 is TGTGCCAGCAGTGAACGCGGGGCTGGCGGCTACACCTTC. Amino acids: CASSERGAGGYTF.

This clone was seen a few times. The CDR3 DNA sequence: TGCAGCGTTGAATCTGTGCGGGTGTATGAGACCCAGTACTTC. It translates to CSVESVRVYETQYF. The J gene is TRBJ2-5, the V gene TRBV29-1; perhaps TRBD2 as D (5 bases). This CDR3 region has 14 residues. In germline, CDR1 is SQVTM, CDR2 ANQGSEA. V lost 2 bases to trimming and J lost 5 bases, with 15 bases between them.

This clone was found a few times. The chain is built from TRBV19 and TRBJ1-5, with D perhaps TRBD1 (6 bases). Germline CDR1 reads LNHDA; CDR2 reads SQIVND (reference sequence). This CDR3 contains 17 residues. Trimming left V 10 bases short and J 4 bases short, with 26 bases between. The CDR3 loop is CATSSPAGTRKNQPQHF. CDR3 nucleotides: TGTGCCACCTCCTCCCCCGCCGGGACACGGAAAAATCAGCCCCAGCATTTT.

This clone was counted between two and nine times. V gene TRBV7-2 combines with J gene TRBJ2-7; no clear D gene. The V gene lost 3 bases and the J gene lost 4 bases, with 4 bases spanning the gap. The CDR3 is 11 residues long. Germline V CDR1 and CDR2: SGHTA, FQGNSA. The CDR3 protein is CASSFKYEQYF. CDR3 DNA sequence: TGTGCCAGCAGCTTTAAATACGAGCAGTACTTC.

This clone has only a few counts. The same CDR3 arises from other DNA sequences in this sample as well. The rearrangement joins TRBV30 to TRBJ1-1, with D maybe TRBD1 (5 bases). Trimming stripped 3 bases from V and 0 bases from J, with 8 bases between. Germline loops: CDR1 GTSNPN, CDR2 SVGIG (reference sequence). This CDR3 region has 13 residues. The CDR3 spells CAWSAGMNTEAFF. In nucleotides, the CDR3 is TGTGCCTGGAGCGCAGGGATGAACACTGAAGCTTTCTTT.

The rearrangement uses TRBV14 and TRBJ2-5; weak D call: TRBD1 (6 bases). V lost 4 bases to trimming and J lost 9 bases, with 15 bases between them. Germline V gene data show CDR1 as SGHDN and CDR2 as FVKESK. The CDR3 extends over 13 amino acids. DNA for the CDR3: TGTGCCAGCAGCCCCCGGACAGAGGGGGCCCAGTACTTC. It encodes CASSPRTEGAQYF.

J is TRBJ2-3 and V is TRBV7-9; the match to TRBD1 covers 8 bases. The CDR3 is made up of 14 amino acids. Trimming cost V 3 bases and J 4 bases; bases outside gene matches: 3. The germline V gene encodes CDR1 SEHNR and CDR2 FQNEAQ (reference sequence). CDR3 in DNA: TGTGCCAGCAGCTTCACAGGGGGTTCAGATACGCAGTATTTT. It yields the protein CASSFTGGSDTQYF.